This record looks at one T cell receptor (beta chain) sequence and its context. The antigen this receptor binds is unknown. The sample holds no much larger clone one base away, and base qualities are not on file. TCRbeta CDR3 regions were amplified from genomic DNA using the immunoSEQ Assay, a bias-controlled multiplex PCR. From the authors' description of their analysis: Nucleated cell counts per sample were estimated from amplification of reference gene primers within the assay. To quantify the absolute abundance of each unique TCRbeta CDR3 rearrangement, sequence reads were collapsed and filtered. For each sample, productive Simpson clonality was calculated as the square root of Simpson's diversity index across productive rearrangements. TCRdb stores this immuneACCESS table with in-frame sequences only. Part of the clones is absent; in the studies checked, under half of the shortfall reflects unresolved V genes, and no reason is known for the rest. V, J and clone size reflect that table, while D and trimming were determined from the DNA. The sample table records approximately 170,000 clones; around 86% of these occur just once. The biggest ten clones account for 10% to 15% of the sample.

The sample belongs to a study of blood T cell repertoires in COVID-19 (dated by TCRdb to about 2020). About the investigation overall: The collaborator samples originated in the United States, Italy and Spain and spanned the acute and convalescent phases of COVID-19. The prospective study material was composed of cDNA or gDNA derived from T cells, B-cell-depleted T cells, or PBMCs. Subjects who had been exposed to COVID-19, were actively infected with it, or had recovered from it provided the deeply sampled blood TCRbeta repertoires that made up the dataset. The repertoires were released in a freely available public database intended as a resource for research on the immune response to SARS-CoV-2. The samples were drawn from two sources: the first 160 participants of the ongoing ImmuneRACE study, and fewer than 1,500 subjects contributed by 6 global collaborators. A de-identified subject ID, COVID-19 status, age in years and sex were almost always included in the sample metadata. Where available, HLA class I and class II types were taken from metadata supplied by the sample provider and were not determined by assay-based typing.

The germline V gene specifies MDHEN as CDR1 and SYDVKM as CDR2. The CDR3 covers 16 residues, taking in both the cysteine and the phenylalanine. Left in the record is the CDR3 DNA by itself, 48 bases read in frame from the first base. V drops 5 bases and J drops 0 bases, leaving 13 bases in between. What the work shows at the level of the full study, not this receptor alone: How much clinical and demographic metadata was included differed by source and by participant, and the metadata was provided uncurated.

A second Seattle source provided samples from volunteer blood donors who had recovered from COVID-19. Collaborating institutions collected whole blood in K2EDTA tubes following their own protocols. For TCRbeta analysis, collaborator samples were shipped as frozen whole blood, as isolated PBMCs, or as DNA extracted from either sample type. The specimen was peripheral blood. This clonotype was sampled from a man aged 65-85 years who had recovered from COVID-19. The chain joins TRBV28 to TRBJ1-4; tentative D gene TRBD1, with 6 bases matching. The nucleotides read TGTGCCAGCAGTAGAACAGGGATTACAACTAATGAAAAACTGTTTTTT. This codes for CASSRTGITTNEKLFF. With the portions outside the CDR3 filled from the reference TRBV28 and TRBJ1-4 genes, the complete variable region becomes DVKVTQSSRYLVKRTGEKVFLECVQDMDHENMFWYRQDPGLGLRLIYFSYDVKMKEKGDIPEGYSVSREKKERFSLILESASTNQTSMYLCASSRTGITTNEKLFFGSGTQLSVL.